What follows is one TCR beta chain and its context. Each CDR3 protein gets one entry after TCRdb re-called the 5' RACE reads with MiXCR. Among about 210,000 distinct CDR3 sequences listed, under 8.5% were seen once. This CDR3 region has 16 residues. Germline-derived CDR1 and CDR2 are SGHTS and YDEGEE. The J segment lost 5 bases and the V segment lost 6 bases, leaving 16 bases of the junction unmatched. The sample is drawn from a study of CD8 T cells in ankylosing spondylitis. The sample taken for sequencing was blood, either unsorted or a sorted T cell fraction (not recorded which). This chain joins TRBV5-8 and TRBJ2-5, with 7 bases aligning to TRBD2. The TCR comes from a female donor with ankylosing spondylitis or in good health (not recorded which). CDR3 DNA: TGTGCCAGCACTTTAAAAAGCGGGACGCTGGGGGAGACCCAGTACTTC. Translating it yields CASTLKSGTLGETQYF.